This record looks at one TCR beta chain sequence and its context. This clone's antigen is unknown. No much larger clone exists at a distance of one base, and base qualities are not known. Interpreted using the paper, the time point label stands for: baseline before first vaccination. Samples from vaccinated people were obtained from the UK trials COV001 and COV002, which included a single-blind randomized controlled phase 2/3 trial of AZD1222 (ChAdOx1 nCoV-19) in healthy adults. For TCRbeta chain sequencing, PBMC samples from trial participants were taken at day 0 and at day 28 after the second dose. This entry is derived from a study of T cell responses to AZD1222 COVID-19 vaccine (dated by TCRdb to about 2021). Background on the whole study: Because spike-specific TCR depth and breadth did not differ between the two schedules, AZD1222 recipients who got a second dose at roughly 4 weeks were pooled with those who got a second dose at roughly 12 weeks. A total of more than 230 trial participants underwent TCR sequencing, of whom 200 to 220 received two doses of AZD1222 and about 25 received two doses of the MenACWY control vaccine. Trial participants were enrolled into age subgroups of 18-55, 56-69 and 70-plus years, which contained around 150, 29 and 61 TCR-sequenced participants, respectively.

The CDR3 regions of human TCRbeta chains were subjected to immunosequencing. Per the source publication's procedure: Repertoire TCRs were checked for matches against a reference library of SARS-CoV-2-specific TCRs that had been generated using the MIRA antigen-specificity platform. Breadth meant the fraction of unique TCRs that were SARS-CoV-2-associated, whereas depth meant the fraction of total T cells that were SARS-CoV-2-associated. Using the MIRA data, each spike-specific TCR was mapped to the spike region that the TCR reacts to and placed in a CD4 or CD8 class. Log10-transformed breadth and depth values were compared by one-way ANOVA with Sidak's multiple comparisons tests. TCRdb re-hosts the immuneACCESS table, in-frame sequences only. Its copies lack some clones; in the studies checked, an unresolved V gene accounts for under half of them, and the cause for the rest is not known. D and trimming come from the DNA, and the V and J calls and clone size come from that table. Present in this sample are 150,000 to 160,000 clones, less than 95% of which were seen just once. About 1.7% of the sample rests with the top ten.

CDR1 and CDR2, per the germline V gene, are MDHEN and SYDVKM. The CDR3 covers 14 residues, taking in both the cysteine and the phenylalanine. The DNA shown is the 42-base CDR3, in frame from base 1. Trimming takes 2 bases off V and 2 bases off J; junction bases not matched to a gene: 3. The investigation overall reported the following: Epitopes outside the regions mutated in the B.1.351 and B.1.1.7 variants were reportedly recognized by nearly half of the unique spike-specific TCRs. Conclusions about previously exposed vaccinees were limited because only 5 or 6 AZD1222 recipients were SARS-CoV-2 seropositive at baseline. In the small 56-69-year group, the increase in depth fell short of significance, most likely because of low power. Because no day 14 peak-response samples were available, the repertoires could be characterized only after the peak T cell response. The whole spike protein was spanned by vaccine-associated CD4 TCRs, and dominant responses were seen in regions 160-218 and 743-854. Participants were mostly white British, with more females than males. The authors suggested clonal diversity may have been underestimated. After two AZD1222 doses, spike-specific TCR breadth and depth were significantly higher than at day 0 and than in MenACWY recipients.

The sample here was peripheral blood, taken on day 0 of AZD1222 vaccination. The V gene is TRBV28 and the J gene is TRBJ2-7; 7 bases in the middle match TRBD2. This clonotype originated in an adult in good health. The CDR3 region has the sequence CASSLSGIPYEQYF. The DNA sequence follows: TGTGCCAGCAGTTTAAGCGGGATCCCCTACGAGCAGTACTTC.